These 29 T cell receptor beta chains came from one sample sequenced in a study of T cell changes during pregnancy in multiple sclerosis. Assay used: immunoSEQ multiplex PCR; TCRdb lists only in-frame clones, some missing. Of around 110,000 clones listed, less than 95% are singletons. The starting material was peripheral blood, obtained before pregnancy. The receptor set was obtained from a female donor with multiple sclerosis, enrolled in a pregnancy study.

The rearrangement uses TRBV6-1 and TRBJ2-7; 10 bases agree with TRBD2. J gave up 7 bases and V 5 bases, and 8 bases lay outside the gene matches. This CDR3 is 14 amino acids long. Germline CDR1 and CDR2: MNHNS and SASEGT. CDR3 loop: CASSPSGSGREQYF. CDR3 nucleotides: TGTGCCAGCAGTCCTAGCGGGAGCGGACGGGAGCAGTACTTC.

The chain uses TRBV29-1 and TRBJ1-5; 7 nucleotides line up with TRBD1. The CDR3 covers 15 residues. After removal of 4 bases from V and 4 bases from J, the junction contained 10 bases not matched to a gene. Germline CDR1 SQVTM, CDR2 ANQGSEA. The DNA for the CDR3 is TGCAGCGTTGCAGGGGGGACGACGGGGAATCAGCCCCAGCATTTT. It translates to CSVAGGTTGNQPQHF.

The chain has TRBV7-8 and TRBJ2-7; 12 nucleotides match TRBD2. CDR1 and CDR2 (germline): SGHVS, FQNEAQ. Trimming took 5 bases from V and 1 from J; bases not matched to a gene: 12. There are 18 residues in the CDR3. In DNA, the CDR3 is TGTGCCAGCAGCAGAGGAGGAGGGACTAGCGGGCGATCCTACGAGCAGTACTTC. Amino acids: CASSRGGGTSGRSYEQYF.

The CDR3 loop reads CSVEEFGYHGYTF. In DNA form, the CDR3 reads TGCAGCGTTGAAGAATTCGGGTATCATGGCTACACCTTC. The chain uses TRBV29-1 and TRBJ1-2, with no clear D. The germline V and J ends were trimmed by 0 bases and 6 bases, with 11 bases remaining between them. In germline, CDR1 is SQVTM, CDR2 ANQGSEA. The length of the CDR3 is 13 residues.

V and J are TRBV10-3 and TRBJ2-5, with 7 positions matching TRBD2. The CDR3 has 17 residues. J gave up 5 bases and V 0 bases, and 12 bases lay outside the gene matches. In germline, CDR1 is ENHRY, CDR2 SYGVKD. The CDR3, as DNA: TGTGCCATCAGTGAGTCGGGGGGGAGACTACTGAGGGAGACCCAGTACTTC. Residues: CAISESGGRLLRETQYF.

J is TRBJ2-1 and V is TRBV4-3, with a weak D call TRBD2 (5 bases). CDR1 is LGHNA and CDR2 is YSLEER in the germline V gene. Trimming took 0 bases from V and 8 from J, leaving 14 bases between them. The CDR3 consists of 15 residues. This chain's CDR3 is CASSQDWASSYEQFF. In DNA, the CDR3 is TGCGCCAGCAGCCAAGATTGGGCTAGCTCGTATGAGCAGTTCTTC.

V and J are TRBV6-1 and TRBJ1-2; 9 nucleotides match TRBD1. The germline CDR1 and CDR2 sequences are MNHNS and SASEGT. The junction had 3 bases not matched to a gene; V was cut back by 6 bases and J by 4 bases. The CDR3 is made up of 13 amino acids. The CDR3 is CASSGTGLYGYTF. CDR3 coding DNA: TGTGCCAGCAGCGGGACAGGGCTCTATGGCTACACCTTC.

J is TRBJ2-7 and V is TRBV5-1; TRBD2 aligns across 8 bases. The germline V gene has CDR1 SGHRS and CDR2 YFSETQ. The CDR3 length is 16 residues. V shed 4 bases, J shed 1 base, and the junction held 10 bases outside the gene matches. The DNA of the CDR3 is TGCGCCAGCAGCCCCGCGGGGGGAGTAGGGTCCTACGAGCAGTACTTC. Protein product: CASSPAGGVGSYEQYF. Looking up the rest from reference TRBV5-1 and TRBJ2-7 gives the full variable domain: KAGVTQTPRYLIKTRGQQVTLSCSPISGHRSVSWYQQTPGQGLQFLFEYFSETQRNKGNFPGRFSGRQFSNSRSEMNVSTLELGDSALYLCASSPAGGVGSYEQYFGPGTRLTVT.

CDR3 region: CASSEGLAGNEQFF. The CDR3 DNA is TGTGCCAGCAGCGAGGGACTAGCGGGCAATGAGCAGTTCTTC. V and J are TRBV7-3 and TRBJ2-1; 12 nucleotides line up with TRBD2. With 5 bases clipped from V and 6 bases from J, the junction kept 2 bases outside the gene matches. This CDR3 is built from 14 residues. Germline lookup yields CDR1 SGHTA and CDR2 FQGTGA.

This clone was found once. The rearrangement joins TRBV7-3 to TRBJ2-1, with 13 bases fitting TRBD2. CDR1 and CDR2 from the germline V gene are SGHTA and FQGTGA. After removal of 5 bases from V and 4 bases from J, the junction contained 11 bases not matched to a gene. The CDR3 extends over 18 amino acids. The CDR3 nucleotides read TGTGCCAGCAGCAACCGGACTAGCGGGAGAGTAGGATACAATGAGCAGTTCTTC. Its protein is CASSNRTSGRVGYNEQFF.

The CDR3 spells CASSLGAGGRRNEQFF. CDR3 in DNA: TGCGCCAGCAGCTTGGGAGCGGGCGGGAGACGGAATGAGCAGTTCTTC. The rearrangement uses TRBV5-1 and TRBJ2-1, with TRBD2 identical over 7 bases. Germline V gene lookup returns CDR1 SGHRS and CDR2 YFSETQ. This CDR3 spans 16 amino acids. The V gene end was trimmed by 0 bases and the J gene end by 7 bases; junction bases not matched to a gene: 10.

The chain combines TRBV6-5 with TRBJ2-1; 15 bases match TRBD2. Germline V gene lookup returns CDR1 MNHEY and CDR2 SVGAGI. V was clipped by 6 bases and J by 7 bases; unmatched bases: 4. There are 15 residues in the CDR3. In nucleotides, the CDR3 is TGTGCCAGCAGACTCGGGACTAGCGGGAGGAATGAGCAGTTCTTC. Its translation: CASRLGTSGRNEQFF.

This chain connects TRBV5-1 to TRBJ2-1; maybe TRBD2 (5 bases). The V end was cut by 4 bases, the J end by 4 bases, with 15 bases between. The germline V gene encodes CDR1 SGHRS and CDR2 YFSETQ. There are 15 residues in the CDR3. The chain's CDR3 is CASSPGGFGYNEQFF. Here the CDR3 DNA reads TGCGCCAGCAGCCCCGGAGGTTTCGGATACAATGAGCAGTTCTTC. The entire variable domain, with the rest obtained from reference TRBV5-1 and TRBJ2-1, is as follows: KAGVTQTPRYLIKTRGQQVTLSCSPISGHRSVSWYQQTPGQGLQFLFEYFSETQRNKGNFPGRFSGRQFSNSRSEMNVSTLELGDSALYLCASSPGGFGYNEQFFGPGTRLTVL.

The rearrangement uses TRBV2 and TRBJ1-5; 10 bases line up with TRBD1. Germline-derived CDR1 and CDR2 are SNHLY and FYNNEI. This CDR3 has 16 residues. The trim removed 6 bases at V and 0 bases at J, leaving 5 bases unmatched. This CDR3 is CASRRDRGYSNQPQHF. The CDR3 bases are TGTGCCAGCAGGCGGGACAGGGGCTATAGCAATCAGCCCCAGCATTTT.

The chain recombines TRBV27 with TRBJ1-2, with 8 bases fitting TRBD1. This CDR3 is 13 amino acids long. In germline, CDR1 is MNHEY, CDR2 SMNVEV (reference sequence). The V segment lost 5 bases and the J segment 8 bases; nucleotides outside the gene matches: 7. The CDR3 DNA reads TGTGCCAGCAGTACCGGACAGGGAAGCGGCTACACCTTC. The encoded protein is CASSTGQGSGYTF.

This clone was seen once. The V call is TRBV30, the J call TRBJ1-4; the D gene is possibly TRBD1 (5 bases). The length of the CDR3 is 14 residues. The V and J ends lost 0 bases and 7 bases respectively, with 12 bases between them. Germline CDR1 GTSNPN, CDR2 SVGIG (reference sequence). The CDR3 DNA reads as TGTGCCTGGAGTGTAGGGCAGGGTGTTGAAAAACTGTTTTTT. Its translation: CAWSVGQGVEKLFF.

This rearrangement joins TRBV20-1 to TRBJ2-7; D gene unclear. Trimming cost V 3 bases and J 4 bases, with 7 bases left between them. The germline V gene has CDR1 DFQATT and CDR2 SNEGSKA (reference sequence). This CDR3 comprises 11 residues. CDR3 region: CSASIRYEQYF. CDR3 nucleotide sequence: TGCAGTGCTAGCATCCGGTACGAGCAGTACTTC.

V usage is TRBV13 and J usage is TRBJ2-5, with D perhaps TRBD2 (5 bases). Germline CDR1 PRHDT, CDR2 FYEKMQ (reference sequence). The germline V and J ends were trimmed by 6 bases and 0 bases, with 14 bases remaining between them. The CDR3 is made up of 15 amino acids. Here the CDR3 reads CASSSKLEYQETQYF. The DNA of the CDR3 is TGTGCCAGCAGTTCAAAACTAGAGTACCAAGAGACCCAGTACTTC.

This clone was observed once. The chain couples TRBV11-2 to TRBJ2-2; 8 bases align to TRBD1. The CDR3 has 15 residues. Germline CDR1 and CDR2: SGHAT and FQNNGV. Trimming at V came to 5 bases and at J to 7 bases, leaving 9 bases not matched to a gene. CDR3 DNA sequence: TGTGCCAGCAGCCCTCGGACAGGGATGAACGGGGAGCTGTTTTTT. This sequence encodes CASSPRTGMNGELFF.

This sequence joins TRBV9 and TRBJ2-5, with 10 nucleotides matching TRBD1. The CDR3 totals 15 residues. From germline, CDR1 is SGDLS and CDR2 YYNGEE. With V trimmed by 4 bases and J by 5 bases, 8 bases remained unmatched. The CDR3, as DNA: TGTGCCAGCAGCATAACCGGGACAGGGGAGGAGACCCAGTACTTC. Translated: CASSITGTGEETQYF.

The chain has TRBV5-6 and TRBJ2-7; the match to TRBD2 covers 8 bases. The CDR3 has 15 amino acids. Per germline, CDR1 SGHDT and CDR2 YYEEEE. Trimming at V came to 1 base and at J to 0 bases, leaving 3 bases not matched to a gene. CDR3 in DNA: TGTGCCAGCAGCTTGCGGGGGGGAAGCTCCTACGAGCAGTACTTC. Amino acid sequence: CASSLRGGSSYEQYF.

The chain combines TRBV7-9 with TRBJ2-5; 8 nucleotides agree with TRBD1. Unmatched junction bases numbered 7, after V lost 5 bases and J lost 2 bases. CDR1 and CDR2 from the germline V gene are SEHNR and FQNEAQ (reference sequence). The CDR3 contains 15 residues. In DNA form, the CDR3 reads TGTGCCAGCAGCATGGACAGGGAACCGCAAGAGACCCAGTACTTC. Its protein is CASSMDREPQETQYF.

V is TRBV27 and J is TRBJ2-7; D is possibly TRBD1 (6 bases). V was cut by 6 bases and J by 6 bases, with 15 bases left in between. The CDR3 is made up of 13 amino acids. In germline, CDR1 is MNHEY, CDR2 SMNVEV (reference sequence). Here the CDR3 DNA reads TGTGCCAGCAGCCGGGACACGTTACGCGAGCAGTACTTC. It is translated as CASSRDTLREQYF.

V and J are TRBV18 and TRBJ2-2, with 7 bases aligning to TRBD2. The CDR3 contains 15 residues. V shed 1 base, J shed 5 bases, and the junction held 4 bases outside the gene matches. Germline V gives CDR1 KGHSH, CDR2 LQKENI. The CDR3 loop is CASSPLRESTGELFF. CDR3 DNA sequence: TGTGCCAGCTCACCACTGCGGGAGTCAACCGGGGAGCTGTTTTTT.

The chain has TRBV28 and TRBJ2-1; 8 nucleotides align to TRBD1. Per germline, CDR1 MDHEN and CDR2 SYDVKM. The CDR3 has 20 amino acids. V was clipped by 7 bases and J by 5 bases; unmatched bases: 25. The CDR3 DNA reads as TGTGCCAGCACTCCCCGACGACAGGGGATGTTGGTGGCGCCGAACAATGAGCAGTTCTTC. This encodes CASTPRRQGMLVAPNNEQFF.

The gene calls are TRBV5-1 and TRBJ2-7; no clear D. The CDR3 runs 14 residues. The germline CDR1 and CDR2 sequences are SGHRS and YFSETQ. The V and J ends lost 0 bases and 2 bases respectively, with 9 bases between them. The CDR3 is CASSLGADTYEQYF. CDR3 DNA sequence: TGCGCCAGCAGCTTGGGGGCAGATACCTACGAGCAGTACTTC.

A single count supports this clone. This rearrangement joins TRBV6-6 to TRBJ1-2, with 7 bases matching TRBD1. The CDR3 extends over 14 amino acids. CDR1 is MNHNY and CDR2 is SVGAGI in the germline V gene (reference sequence). The V gene end was trimmed by 7 bases and the J gene end by 4 bases; junction bases not matched to a gene: 9. CDR3 region: CASTSRDSIYGYTF. The CDR3 region has the DNA TGTGCCAGCACCTCAAGGGACAGCATCTATGGCTACACCTTC.

V gene TRBV29-1 combines with J gene TRBJ2-7; 11 bases match TRBD2. V shed 3 bases, J shed 2 bases, and the junction held 6 bases outside the gene matches. The CDR3 has 15 amino acids. From germline, CDR1 is SQVTM and CDR2 ANQGSEA. The CDR3 DNA reads as TGCAGCGTTGAGGGTACTAGCGGGGGAGCCTACGAGCAGTACTTC. Encoded protein: CSVEGTSGGAYEQYF.

This clone was picked up a small number of times. The chain uses TRBV19 and TRBJ2-7; 8 bases are a match to TRBD1. Per the germline V gene, CDR1 is LNHDA and CDR2 is SQIVND (reference sequence). The CDR3 contains 14 residues. V lost 3 bases and J lost 5; bases outside the gene matches: 6. The CDR3 is CASSIRTGKDEQYF. The CDR3 region has the DNA TGTGCCAGTAGTATCCGGACAGGGAAGGACGAGCAGTACTTC. Supplemented by reference TRBV19 and TRBJ2-7, the full variable domain reads DGGITQSPKYLFRKEGQNVTLSCEQNLNHDAMYWYRQDPGQGLRLIYYSQIVNDFQKGDIAEGYSVSREKKESFPLTVTSAQKNPTAFYLCASSIRTGKDEQYFGPGTRLTVT.